The 7 T cell receptor beta chains presented below share a single source sample, sequenced in a study of T cells in Graves' hyperthyroidism and ophthalmopathy. Amplification of TCR beta CDR3 regions used RNA as the template. A set of HTBI primers served as the primers for a first-round RT-PCR of the TCR CDR3. TCRdb analysed the multiplex PCR reads with MiXCR anew, one entry per CDR3 protein. Of around 620,000 distinct CDR3 sequences in the sample, 35% to 55% were seen once. Specimen: peripheral blood or thyroid tissue (not recorded which). Source of these receptors: an adult woman with Graves' disease, either hyperthyroidism or ophthalmopathy (not recorded which).

This clonotype was seen only a few times. This chain connects TRBV29-1 to TRBJ2-7; TRBD1 might be the D (5 bases). V lost 2 bases and J lost 5, with 7 bases in between. Germline lookup yields CDR1 SQVTM and CDR2 ANQGSEA. The CDR3 is made up of 11 amino acids. The CDR3 region has the DNA TGCAGCGTTGAAAGACAGAACGAGCAGTACTTC. Protein: CSVERQNEQYF.

The chain carries TRBV5-6 and TRBJ1-2; D is uncertain. CDR1 and CDR2 (germline): SGHDT, YYEEEE. V lost 4 bases to trimming and J lost 10 bases, with 20 bases between them. The CDR3 spans 14 residues. The CDR3 protein is CASSPRPGSYDYTF. CDR3 nucleotide sequence: TGTGCCAGCAGCCCGCGCCCGGGGAGCTACGACTACACCTTC.

The gene calls are TRBV9 and TRBJ2-2, with D hard to call. This CDR3 region has 14 residues. V lost 0 bases to trimming and J lost 4 bases, with 7 bases between them. Germline V gene lookup returns CDR1 SGDLS and CDR2 YYNGEE. This CDR3 reads CASSVGSSTGELFF. In DNA, the CDR3 is TGTGCCAGCAGCGTAGGCAGTTCCACCGGGGAGCTGTTTTTT.

In its sample, this clonotype was seen many times. This rearrangement joins TRBV12-3 or TRBV12-4 to TRBJ1-1, with D possibly matching TRBD1 (6 bases). CDR3 length: 14 residues. The V and J ends lost 6 bases and 6 bases respectively, with 17 bases between them. The CDR3 region is CASSAREDSSEAFF. The CDR3 DNA reads TGTGCCAGCAGCGCCCGGGAGGACAGCTCTGAAGCTTTCTTT.

This clonotype appeared many times. The chain joins TRBV20-1 to TRBJ1-5, with D tentatively TRBD1 (5 bases). V was pared by 6 bases and J by 2 bases, with 20 bases between. The CDR3 runs 16 residues. Germline lookup yields CDR1 DFQATT and CDR2 SNEGSKA (reference sequence). The CDR3 is CSANPQGAVGNQPQHF. The CDR3 DNA reads TGCAGTGCAAATCCCCAAGGGGCCGTTGGCAATCAGCCCCAGCATTTT.

This rearrangement joins TRBV7-2 to TRBJ1-1; D may be TRBD1 (5 bases). The CDR3 has 12 residues. V lost 9 bases to trimming and J lost 2 bases, with 10 bases between them. From germline, CDR1 is SGHTA and CDR2 FQGNSA. CDR3 region: CASWDGNTEAFF. In DNA, the CDR3 is TGTGCCAGTTGGGACGGAAACACTGAAGCTTTCTTT.

This clonotype was seen at least ten times. The V gene is TRBV12-3 or TRBV12-4, the J gene TRBJ2-7; D may be TRBD2 (7 bases). Trimming removed 6 bases at V and 2 bases at J, with 17 bases between. This CDR3 comprises 15 residues. For the CDR3, the DNA is TGTGCCAGCAGGGGGGGGCGGGAGAGAACCTACGAGCAGTACTTC. Its protein product is CASRGGRERTYEQYF.